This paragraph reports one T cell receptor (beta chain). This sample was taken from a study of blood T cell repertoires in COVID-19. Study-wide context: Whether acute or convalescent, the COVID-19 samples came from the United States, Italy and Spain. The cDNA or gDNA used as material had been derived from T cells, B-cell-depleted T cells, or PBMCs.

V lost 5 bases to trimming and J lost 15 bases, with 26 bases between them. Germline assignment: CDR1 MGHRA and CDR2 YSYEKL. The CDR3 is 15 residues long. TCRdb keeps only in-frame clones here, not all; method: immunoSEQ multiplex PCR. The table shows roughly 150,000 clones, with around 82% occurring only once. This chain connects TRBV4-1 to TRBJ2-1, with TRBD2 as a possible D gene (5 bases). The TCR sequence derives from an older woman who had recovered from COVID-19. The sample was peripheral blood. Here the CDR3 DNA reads TGCGCCAGCAGCTCAGGACCTAGCCGACCCCCCACCCGGTTCTTC. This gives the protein CASSSGPSRPPTRFF.